These T cell receptor beta chains were read from a single sample in a study of monozygotic twins with cystic fibrosis. The method was immunoSEQ multiplex PCR; TCRdb's version includes in-frame clones alone and lacks a portion of them. The data contain 15,000 or so clones, 80% to 90% of them singletons. Sequenced: blood. The receptors shown here come from a boy younger than 18 with cystic fibrosis. The CDR3 runs from the conserved cysteine through the conserved F or W. The D gene is left open where the match is weak. The size of a clone is reported for some rows only, either as once, few or many, or as a class for expanded clones.

D gene	V gene	clone size	J gene	CDR3 protein	CDR3 DNA
-	TRBV4-1	-	TRBJ1-1	CASSQPSTGSEAFF	TGCGCCAGCAGCCAACCATCCACGGGCTCTGAAGCTTTCTTT
-	TRBV18	-	TRBJ1-2	CASSRGPGVVYGYTF	TGTGCCAGCTCACGTGGGCCAGGAGTTGTCTATGGCTACACCTTC
-	TRBV2	once	TRBJ2-2	CASGVTPNTGELFF	TGTGCCAGCGGGGTGACGCCGAACACCGGGGAGCTGTTTTTT
-	TRBV9	-	TRBJ1-2	CASSPGFVNYGYTF	TGTGCCAGCAGCCCCGGTTTCGTAAACTATGGCTACACCTTC
TRBD2	TRBV19	-	TRBJ2-3	CASRRTSQTLDTQYF	TGTGCCAGTAGACGGACTAGCCAGACACTAGATACGCAGTATTTT
-	TRBV4-1	-	TRBJ2-3	CASSQVNWRDPDTQYF	TGCGCCAGCAGCCAAGTAAATTGGAGAGACCCAGATACGCAGTATTTT
-	TRBV4-1	-	TRBJ2-5	CASSPEGPGETQYF	TGCGCCAGCAGCCCCGAGGGGCCTGGGGAGACCCAGTACTTC
TRBD1	TRBV5-1	-	TRBJ2-1	CASSLGTGINEQFF	TGCGCCAGCAGCTTGGGGACAGGGATCAATGAGCAGTTCTTC
-	TRBV30	-	TRBJ1-2	CAWSGAQKGHYGCTF	TGTGCCTGGAGTGGGGCTCAGAAGGGGCACTATGGCTGCACCTTC
-	TRBV6-1	-	TRBJ1-5	CASRDSYPNQPQHF	TGTGCCAGCAGGGACAGTTACCCCAATCAGCCCCAGCATTTT
-	TRBV11-2	-	TRBJ2-3	CASSSGTTDTQYF	TGTGCCAGCAGCTCCGGGACAACAGATACGCAGTATTTT
TRBD1	TRBV5-1	-	TRBJ2-3	CASSYAGGGTDTQYF	TGCGCCAGCTCTTATGCAGGGGGTGGCACAGATACGCAGTATTTT
-	TRBV5-8	-	TRBJ1-6	CASSSGAVSPLHF	TGTGCCAGCAGCTCAGGGGCGGTTTCACCCCTCCACTTT
-	TRBV27	-	TRBJ1-1	CASSLYPGPIKNTEAFF	TGTGCCAGCAGTTTATATCCGGGCCCTATTAAGAACACTGAAGCTTTCTTT
TRBD1	TRBV11-1	-	TRBJ2-7	CASSGTGFYEQYF	TGTGCCAGCAGCGGGACAGGGTTTTACGAGCAGTACTTC
-	TRBV19	-	TRBJ2-5	CASSIQDQETQYF	TGTGCCAGTAGTATACAGGATCAAGAGACCCAGTACTTC
-	TRBV6-1	-	TRBJ2-7	CASSGVSGLGYEQYF	TGTGCCAGCAGTGGCGTATCCGGCTTAGGCTACGAGCAGTACTTC
-	TRBV18	-	TRBJ1-5	CASSTLSQPQHF	TGTGCCAGCTCTACCCTGAGTCAGCCCCAGCATTTT
-	TRBV5-6	-	TRBJ1-5	CASSRRGIGQPQHF	TGTGCCAGCAGCCGGAGGGGGATCGGTCAGCCCCAGCATTTT
-	TRBV30	-	TRBJ2-7	CAWSYSYNYEQYF	TGTGCCTGGAGTTACAGCTACAACTACGAGCAGTACTTC
-	TRBV27	few	TRBJ1-1	CASSSEGYFTEAFF	TGTGCCAGCAGTTCCGAAGGGTATTTCACTGAAGCTTTCTTT
-	TRBV5-1	-	TRBJ1-1	CASSLIFEQAAFF	TGCGCCAGCAGCTTGATATTTGAACAGGCAGCTTTCTTT
-	TRBV18	-	TRBJ2-5	CASSLAGASETQYF	TGTGCCAGCTCACTCGCAGGGGCGAGCGAGACCCAGTACTTC
-	TRBV30	-	TRBJ1-1	CAWSVRQNTEAFF	TGTGCCTGGAGTGTTCGGCAGAACACTGAAGCTTTCTTT
TRBD2	TRBV2	few	TRBJ2-5	CASRAGGSETQYF	TGTGCCAGCCGAGCGGGGGGGTCAGAGACCCAGTACTTC
-	TRBV15	-	TRBJ1-5	CATSRDRGPDTPQHF	TGTGCCACCAGCAGAGATCGGGGGCCAGACACGCCCCAGCATTTT
-	TRBV7-6	-	TRBJ2-1	CASSYASASSYNEQFF	TGTGCCAGCAGTTACGCTAGCGCGAGCTCCTACAATGAGCAGTTCTTC
-	TRBV28	-	TRBJ1-2	CASSLEGQRGYTF	TGTGCCAGCAGTTTAGAGGGGCAAAGGGGCTACACCTTC
-	TRBV4-2	once	TRBJ2-2	CASSQSGGITGELFF	TGTGCCAGCAGCCAATCGGGGGGCATCACCGGGGAGCTGTTTTTT
-	TRBV7-8	-	TRBJ2-2	CASNLDPGELFF	TGTGCCAGCAATCTCGACCCCGGGGAGCTGTTTTTT
TRBD2	TRBV27	-	TRBJ2-1	CASGRTRGGWYEQFF	TGTGCCAGCGGCCGAACGCGGGGGGGCTGGTATGAGCAGTTCTTC
-	TRBV6-1	-	TRBJ1-5	CASSVRGIQPQHF	TGTGCCAGCAGTGTCCGGGGAATCCAGCCCCAGCATTTT
-	TRBV5-1	-	TRBJ2-5	CASSFGAAGTQETQYF	TGCGCCAGCAGCTTTGGCGCGGCGGGGACCCAAGAGACCCAGTACTTC
-	TRBV4-2	few	TRBJ2-7	CASSQSRDASYEQYF	TGTGCCAGCAGCCAATCCCGGGACGCTTCCTACGAGCAGTACTTC
-	TRBV19	-	TRBJ2-2	CASSPGLSGTGELFF	TGTGCCAGTAGTCCCGGACTATCGGGCACCGGGGAGCTGTTTTTT
-	TRBV5-4	-	TRBJ1-4	CASSTGEGVTNEKLFF	TGTGCCAGCAGCACCGGAGAGGGGGTTACTAATGAAAAACTGTTTTTT
-	TRBV5-4	-	TRBJ2-4	CASSLAGAENIQYF	TGTGCCAGCAGCTTGGCGGGGGCAGAAAACATTCAGTACTTC
TRBD1	TRBV4-1	-	TRBJ1-2	CASSQDTGAKGGYTF	TGCGCCAGCAGCCAAGACACAGGGGCTAAGGGTGGCTACACCTTC
TRBD2	TRBV30	-	TRBJ2-3	CAWSVGTSGLTDTQYF	TGTGCCTGGAGTGTGGGGACTAGCGGTCTCACAGATACGCAGTATTTT
-	TRBV27	-	TRBJ2-1	CASSSPIASVGEQFF	TGTGCCAGCAGTTCCCCAATCGCTAGCGTCGGTGAGCAGTTCTTC
-	TRBV5-1	few	TRBJ2-5	CASSLDQGETQYF	TGCGCCAGCAGCTTGGACCAGGGGGAGACCCAGTACTTC
TRBD2	TRBV19	-	TRBJ2-7	CASSISASGSYEQYF	TGTGCCAGTAGTATATCGGCTAGCGGGAGCTACGAGCAGTACTTC
-	TRBV18	-	TRBJ1-2	CASSPPSTSGYGYTF	TGTGCCAGCTCACCACCATCCACGAGCGGCTATGGCTACACCTTC